Shown below are 27 T cell receptor beta chains from a single sample sequenced in a study of PD-1 blockade in mismatch repair-deficient tumors. Using immunoSEQ multiplex PCR, the repertoire was profiled, and TCRdb retains in-frame clones only, with some absent. The table includes just under 65,000 clones, approximately 89% detected once. Here the sequenced sample was peripheral blood, taken 52 weeks after starting pembrolizumab. These receptors came from an adult with mismatch repair-deficient cancer.

The chain joins TRBV19 to TRBJ1-1; D is ambiguous. Trimming left V 6 bases short and J 4 bases short, with 12 bases between. Germline assignment: CDR1 LNHDA and CDR2 SQIVND (reference sequence). The CDR3 has 13 amino acids. The CDR3 here is CASRVLDGTEAFF. For the CDR3, the DNA is TGTGCCAGTAGGGTCCTAGATGGCACTGAAGCTTTCTTT. Filled out from reference TRBV19 and TRBJ1-1, the complete variable domain reads DGGITQSPKYLFRKEGQNVTLSCEQNLNHDAMYWYRQDPGQGLRLIYYSQIVNDFQKGDIAEGYSVSREKKESFPLTVTSAQKNPTAFYLCASRVLDGTEAFFGQGTRLTVV.

Only one count was recorded for this clone. The chain recombines TRBV9 with TRBJ2-3; 9 bases map to TRBD1. V shed 0 bases and J 3 bases; nucleotides not matched to a gene: 5. This CDR3 comprises 16 residues. Germline V gives CDR1 SGDLS, CDR2 YYNGEE. The CDR3 spells CASSVASGTGTDTQYF. DNA of the CDR3: TGTGCCAGCAGCGTAGCTTCAGGGACAGGGACAGATACGCAGTATTTT.

J is TRBJ2-7 and V is TRBV11-2; D unclear. Trimming removed 2 bases from V and 3 bases from J, with 5 bases in between. Germline assignment: CDR1 SGHAT and CDR2 FQNNGV. The CDR3 consists of 12 residues. The CDR3 loop is CASSLMSYEQYF. As DNA, the CDR3 is TGTGCCAGCAGCTTAATGAGCTACGAGCAGTACTTC.

V is TRBV10-2 and J is TRBJ1-2; D is possibly TRBD1 (5 bases). The CDR3 is made up of 13 amino acids. The V gene lost 7 bases and the J gene lost 3 bases, with 12 bases spanning the gap. The V gene's germline CDR1 is WSHSY and CDR2 SAAADI. CDR3 sequence reads: CASTPTVYYGYTF. The DNA of the CDR3 is TGCGCCAGCACCCCGACAGTCTACTATGGCTACACCTTC.

This clone was detected a few times. The chain links TRBV9 to TRBJ2-7; TRBD1 matches at 9 bases. The V and J ends lost 4 bases and 6 bases, in that order; junction bases with no gene match: 11. Germline CDR1 reads SGDLS; CDR2 reads YYNGEE. The CDR3 loop spans 15 amino acids. In DNA form, the CDR3 reads TGTGCCAGCAGCCCTCCCGGGACAGGGTCTCCCGAGCAGTACTTC. Protein: CASSPPGTGSPEQYF.

The genes are TRBV5-6 and TRBJ2-1; 8 positions agree with TRBD1. CDR1 and CDR2 (germline): SGHDT, YYEEEE. J was trimmed by 5 bases and V by 0 bases; bases with no gene match: 1. The CDR3 totals 14 residues. The CDR3 nucleotides are TGTGCCAGCAGCTTGGGGACAGGGAACAATGAGCAGTTCTTC. Translation gives CASSLGTGNNEQFF. Drawing the rest from reference TRBV5-6 and TRBJ2-1, the complete variable domain is DAGVTQSPTHLIKTRGQQVTLRCSPKSGHDTVSWYQQALGQGPQFIFQYYEEEERQRGNFPDRFSGHQFPNYSSELNVNALLLGDSALYLCASSLGTGNNEQFFGPGTRLTVL.

This chain uses TRBV2 with TRBJ2-7, with 8 bases aligning to TRBD2. The CDR3 is made up of 14 amino acids. CDR1 is SNHLY, CDR2 FYNNEI, per germline. V trimming: 6 bases; J trimming: 1 base; junction bases outside the gene matches: 5. The CDR3 region is CASRTSADSYEQYF. DNA of the CDR3: TGTGCCAGCAGGACTAGCGCCGATTCCTACGAGCAGTACTTC. Full variable domain (outside the CDR3, taken from reference TRBV2 and TRBJ2-7): EPEVTQTPSHQVTQMGQEVILRCVPISNHLYFYWYRQILGQKVEFLVSFYNNEISEKSEIFDDQFSVERPDGSNFTLKIRSTKLEDSAMYFCASRTSADSYEQYFGPGTRLTVT.

This chain links TRBV10-2 with TRBJ2-1; 10 bases are a match to TRBD2. The V and J ends lost 3 bases and 5 bases, in that order; junction bases with no gene match: 10. CDR1 and CDR2 from the germline V gene are WSHSY and SAAADI. There are 17 residues in the CDR3. The CDR3 DNA follows: TGCGCCAGCAGTGACCCTGCTAGCGGGAGACGGGACAATGAGCAGTTCTTC. This gives the protein CASSDPASGRRDNEQFF.

This clone was seen a single time. The gene calls are TRBV10-2 and TRBJ2-1, with D unclear. The CDR3 runs 14 residues. The germline CDR1 and CDR2 sequences are WSHSY and SAAADI. The V end was cut by 3 bases, the J end by 0 bases, with 6 bases between. CDR3 nucleotide sequence: TGCGCCAGCAGTGACTGGAGCTCCTACAATGAGCAGTTCTTC. Its protein is CASSDWSSYNEQFF.

The J gene is TRBJ1-3, the V gene TRBV10-3; weak D call: TRBD1 (5 bases). V lost 6 bases to trimming and J lost 2 bases, with 17 bases between them. The CDR3 contains 16 residues. Germline CDR1 and CDR2: ENHRY and SYGVKD. CDR3 loop: CAIRTPGKTPGNTIYF. DNA for the CDR3: TGTGCCATCAGGACACCAGGGAAAACTCCTGGAAACACCATATATTTT.

The genes are TRBV10-1 and TRBJ2-1; D assignment may be TRBD1 or TRBD2 (5 bases each). V was trimmed by 4 bases and J by 5 bases, leaving 15 bases between them. Germline V gene lookup returns CDR1 WNHNN and CDR2 SYGVQD (reference sequence). This CDR3 has 15 residues. The DNA for the CDR3 is TGCGCCAGCAGTGGCCCCGGGACGGATAACAATGAGCAGTTCTTC. Translation: CASSGPGTDNNEQFF.

The chain carries TRBV13 and TRBJ1-5; maybe TRBD1 (5 bases). The CDR3 covers 12 residues. V was clipped by 4 bases and J by 12 bases, with 13 bases between them. CDR1 is PRHDT, CDR2 FYEKMQ, per germline (reference sequence). The CDR3 DNA reads TGTGCCAGCAGCTCGGGACCGGGACTCCAGCATTTT. It yields the protein CASSSGPGLQHF.

The V gene is TRBV4-1, the J gene TRBJ2-1, with TRBD2 identical over 12 bases. The J segment lost 6 bases and the V segment lost 2 bases, leaving 2 bases of the junction unmatched. The CDR3 totals 15 residues. Germline V CDR1 and CDR2: MGHRA, YSYEKL. In DNA form, the CDR3 reads TGCGCCAGCAGCCAAAGGACTAGCGGGACCAATGAGCAGTTCTTC. Its translation: CASSQRTSGTNEQFF.

The J gene is TRBJ1-1, the V gene TRBV4-2; tentatively, D is TRBD1 (5 bases). Trimming pared 1 base from V and 3 bases from J, leaving 12 bases between. Germline CDR1 LGHNA, CDR2 YNFKEQ. The CDR3 is 15 residues long. In DNA, the CDR3 is TGTGCCAGCAGCCAAGGAGGGGCGGGGGACACTGAAGCTTTCTTT. It codes for CASSQGGAGDTEAFF.

The table lists this clone with a few counts. The CDR3 nucleotides are TGTGCCAGTGCGGCAGGGACCACCTACGAGCAGTACTTC. Amino acids: CASAAGTTYEQYF. The genes are TRBV19 and TRBJ2-7; perhaps D is TRBD1 or TRBD2 (5 bases each). V lost 8 bases and J 2 bases, leaving 13 bases between the germline ends. CDR3 size: 13 residues. The germline V gene has CDR1 LNHDA and CDR2 SQIVND (reference sequence).

The chain joins TRBV11-3 to TRBJ2-7; either TRBD1 or TRBD2 may fit D (5 bases each). CDR3 length: 15 residues. V shed 5 bases and J shed 1 base, with 15 bases lying between them. CDR1 and CDR2 from the germline V gene are SGHNT and YENEEA. The CDR3 nucleotides are TGTGCCAGCAGCACAAGGGACGGTGAGTCCTACGAGCAGTACTTC. Translation gives CASSTRDGESYEQYF.

This clone turned up a few times. This chain uses TRBV19 with TRBJ1-1, with 7 bases that match TRBD1. This CDR3 contains 13 residues. Unmatched junction bases numbered 6, after V lost 4 bases and J lost 7 bases. Germline-derived CDR1 and CDR2 are LNHDA and SQIVND (reference sequence). The CDR3 spells CASSTRDSREAFF. The CDR3 DNA sequence: TGTGCCAGTAGTACGCGGGACAGTCGTGAAGCTTTCTTT.

The chain uses TRBV28 and TRBJ2-7; TRBD2 matches 7 bases. Germline CDR1 and CDR2: MDHEN and SYDVKM. With V trimmed by 5 bases and J by 5 bases, 3 bases remained unmatched. The CDR3 is made up of 12 amino acids. In DNA form, the CDR3 reads TGTGCCAGCAGTCCGACTAGCCACGAGCAGTACTTC. Translated: CASSPTSHEQYF.

This chain joins TRBV5-1 and TRBJ2-3; 8 bases map to TRBD2. Germline values: CDR1 SGHRS, CDR2 YFSETQ. The CDR3 runs 13 residues. After removal of 7 bases from V and 3 bases from J, the junction contained 4 bases not matched to a gene. The CDR3: CASVGGRTDTQYF. CDR3 DNA: TGCGCCAGCGTTGGCGGGAGGACAGATACGCAGTATTTT. Looking up the rest from reference TRBV5-1 and TRBJ2-3 gives the full variable domain: KAGVTQTPRYLIKTRGQQVTLSCSPISGHRSVSWYQQTPGQGLQFLFEYFSETQRNKGNFPGRFSGRQFSNSRSEMNVSTLELGDSALYLCASVGGRTDTQYFGPGTRLTVL.

V usage is TRBV7-9 and J usage is TRBJ2-3; the D gene is possibly TRBD2 (6 bases). There are 16 residues in the CDR3. CDR1 is SEHNR, CDR2 FQNEAQ, per germline (reference sequence). Trimming took 4 bases from V and 1 from J, leaving 15 bases between them. The CDR3 region has the DNA TGTGCCAGCAGCTACTATATCGGGAGAGGCACAGATACGCAGTATTTT. This translates into CASSYYIGRGTDTQYF.

This clone occurred a few times. The rearrangement uses TRBV11-3 and TRBJ1-2; D call uncertain. V was cut by 5 bases and J by 8 bases, with 12 bases left in between. In germline, CDR1 is SGHNT, CDR2 YENEEA. CDR3 length equals 12 residues. The CDR3 reads CASSPTTGGYTF. Written as DNA, the CDR3 is TGTGCCAGCAGCCCAACGACTGGGGGCTACACCTTC.

V usage is TRBV27 and J usage is TRBJ2-7; 8 nucleotides agree with TRBD1. The trim removed 6 bases at V and 2 bases at J, leaving 15 bases unmatched. This CDR3 is built from 17 residues. Germline lookup yields CDR1 MNHEY and CDR2 SMNVEV (reference sequence). CDR3 loop: CASSLRFGTGATYEQYF. The CDR3 nucleotides read TGTGCCAGCAGCCTACGATTTGGGACAGGAGCAACCTACGAGCAGTACTTC.

J is TRBJ2-3 and V is TRBV27, with 7 bases fitting TRBD2. Germline CDR1 MNHEY, CDR2 SMNVEV (reference sequence). Losses at the gene ends were 3 bases for V and 4 bases for J; bases not matched to a gene: 13. CDR3 length: 17 amino acids. CDR3 DNA sequence: TGTGCCAGCAGTTTCGCCGGCGGGAGAAGCGCCGCAGATACGCAGTATTTT. It is translated as CASSFAGGRSAADTQYF.

A single count supports this clone. CDR3 nucleotide sequence: TGTGCCAGCAGTCTGGGTTCTGAAGCTTTCTTT. Its protein product is CASSLGSEAFF. The V gene is TRBV27, the J gene TRBJ1-1; no firm D call. CDR3 length equals 11 residues. The V gene lost 5 bases and the J gene lost 6 bases, with 7 bases spanning the gap. CDR1 and CDR2 from the germline V gene are MNHEY and SMNVEV (reference sequence).

The chain recombines TRBV9 with TRBJ1-3; TRBD1 is a possible D gene (5 bases). Looked up from germline, CDR1 is SGDLS and CDR2 is YYNGEE. The CDR3 is made up of 15 amino acids. The germline V and J ends were trimmed by 1 base and 3 bases, with 11 bases remaining between them. The CDR3 reads CASSVQGVGGNTIYF. CDR3 nucleotide sequence: TGTGCCAGCAGCGTACAGGGCGTAGGTGGAAACACCATATATTTT.

The chain carries TRBV14 and TRBJ2-7; 7 bases are shared with TRBD1. The CDR3 loop spans 16 amino acids. Germline loops: CDR1 SGHDN, CDR2 FVKESK. The trim removed 3 bases at V and 5 bases at J, leaving 13 bases unmatched. In DNA, the CDR3 is TGTGCCAGCAGCCATATCCGAAGGACAGGCTGGAACGAGCAGTACTTC. It encodes CASSHIRRTGWNEQYF. The full variable domain, its missing parts supplied by reference TRBV14 and TRBJ2-7, is EAGVTQFPSHSVIEKGQTVTLRCDPISGHDNLYWYRRVMGKEIKFLLHFVKESKQDESGMPNNRFLAERTGGTYSTLKVQPAELEDSGVYFCASSHIRRTGWNEQYFGPGTRLTVT.

The J gene is TRBJ1-5, the V gene TRBV28; D remains ambiguous. V lost 5 bases and J lost 0, with 14 bases in between. The length of the CDR3 is 16 residues. Germline CDR1 is MDHEN and CDR2 is SYDVKM. Here the CDR3 DNA reads TGTGCCAGCAGTCGCGGCCGGCCTTATAGCAATCAGCCCCAGCATTTT. Protein: CASSRGRPYSNQPQHF. The variable domain in full, with the rest retrieved from reference TRBV28 and TRBJ1-5, is DVKVTQSSRYLVKRTGEKVFLECVQDMDHENMFWYRQDPGLGLRLIYFSYDVKMKEKGDIPEGYSVSREKKERFSLILESASTNQTSMYLCASSRGRPYSNQPQHFGDGTRLSIL.